A selection of T cell receptor beta chains follows, all from one sample in a study of blood T cell repertoires in COVID-19. Assay: immunoSEQ multiplex PCR; the TCRdb copy retains only in-frame clones and omits some. This sample has 250,000 or so clones, with about 80% found just once. Sequencing was carried out using PBMCs or T cells enriched from blood (not recorded which). Source of these receptors: a man in his 60s who had recovered from COVID-19. The CDR3 runs from the conserved cysteine through the conserved F or W. D genes are given only for firm matches. A row's size may be missing; if present it is once, few, many or a size class.

TRBJ2-2,15,.,TRBV18,.,TGTGCCAGCTCACCATTCCAGGATAACACCGGGGAGCTGTTTTTT,CASSPFQDNTGELFF
TRBJ1-2,12,.,TRBV5-4,.,TGTGCCAGCAGCTTGGAAGGGGCTGGCTACACCTTC,CASSLEGAGYTF
TRBJ1-1,16,.,TRBV7-2,.,TGTGCCAGCAGCTTAGGGCAGGGTCTATTGAACACTGAAGCTTTCTTT,CASSLGQGLLNTEAFF
TRBJ1-2,14,few,TRBV19,TRBD1,TGTGCCAGTTCGGGACAGCTATCTAACTATGGCTACACCTTC,CASSGQLSNYGYTF
TRBJ1-4,15,few,TRBV5-8,.,TGTGCCAGCAGCCTTGGCTCCCAAGCTAATGAAAAACTGTTTTTT,CASSLGSQANEKLFF
TRBJ1-4,15,.,TRBV3-1/TRBV3-2,TRBD1,TGTGCCAGCAGCCAAAACCCCAGGGGGGATGAAAAACTGTTTTTT,CASSQNPRGDEKLFF
TRBJ1-5,14,few,TRBV6-4,.,TGTGCCAGCAGTGGGCCGGGGGTCGGTCAGCCCCAGCATTTT,CASSGPGVGQPQHF
TRBJ1-2,12,once,TRBV5-6,.,TGTGCCAGCAGCCCACAGGGTCGGGGCTACACCTTC,CASSPQGRGYTF
TRBJ1-1,15,.,TRBV19,TRBD1,TGTGCCAGTAGCTGGGGCAGGGGGAGGAACACTGAAGCTTTCTTT,CASSWGRGRNTEAFF
TRBJ2-2,16,.,TRBV3-1/TRBV3-2,.,TGTGCCAGCAGCCTCCTGGACAGCTTCAACACCGGGGAGCTGTTTTTT,CASSLLDSFNTGELFF
TRBJ1-1,14,once,TRBV19,.,TGTGCCAGTAGTACCCGGACACAGAACACTGAAGCTTTCTTT,CASSTRTQNTEAFF
TRBJ2-5,16,.,TRBV9,.,TGTGCCAGCAGCGTAGCTCTATACTCACGAAAAGAGACCCAGTACTTC,CASSVALYSRKETQYF
TRBJ2-7,13,.,TRBV6-6,.,TGTGCCAGCAGTTACTCGGGAGAGTACGAGCAGTACTTC,CASSYSGEYEQYF
TRBJ1-5,13,.,TRBV7-2,.,TGTGCCAGCAGCGCCTCAGGGGATCAGCCCCAGCATTTT,CASSASGDQPQHF